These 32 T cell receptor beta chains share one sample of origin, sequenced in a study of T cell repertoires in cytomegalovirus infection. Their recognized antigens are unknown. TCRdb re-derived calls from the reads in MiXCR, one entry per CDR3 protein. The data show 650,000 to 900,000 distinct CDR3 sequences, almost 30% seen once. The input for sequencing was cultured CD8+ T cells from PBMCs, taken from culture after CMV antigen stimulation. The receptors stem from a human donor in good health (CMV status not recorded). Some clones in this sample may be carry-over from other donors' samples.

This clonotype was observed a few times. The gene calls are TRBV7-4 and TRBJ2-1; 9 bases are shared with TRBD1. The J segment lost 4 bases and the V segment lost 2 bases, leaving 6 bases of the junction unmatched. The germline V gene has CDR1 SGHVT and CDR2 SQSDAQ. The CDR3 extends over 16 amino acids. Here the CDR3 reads CASSLKDRGNYNEQFF. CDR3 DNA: TGTGCCAGCAGCTTAAAGGACAGGGGAAATTACAATGAGCAGTTCTTC.

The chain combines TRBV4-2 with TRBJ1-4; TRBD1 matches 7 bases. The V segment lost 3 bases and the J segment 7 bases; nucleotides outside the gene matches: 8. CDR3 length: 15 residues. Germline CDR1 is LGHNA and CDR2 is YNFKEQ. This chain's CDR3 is CASSQGTALSEKLFF. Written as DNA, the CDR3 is TGTGCCAGCAGCCAGGGGACAGCCCTTAGTGAAAAACTGTTTTTT.

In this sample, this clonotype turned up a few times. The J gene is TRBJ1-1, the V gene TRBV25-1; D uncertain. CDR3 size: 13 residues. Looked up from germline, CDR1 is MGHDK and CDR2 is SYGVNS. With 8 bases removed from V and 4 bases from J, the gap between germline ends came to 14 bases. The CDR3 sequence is CASHGWEPTEAFF. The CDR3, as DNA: TGTGCCAGCCACGGTTGGGAACCCACTGAAGCTTTCTTT.

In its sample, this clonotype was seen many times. The CDR3 is CASSFGSSNNEQFF. The CDR3 DNA sequence: TGTGCCAGCAGTTTTGGTAGTTCCAACAATGAGCAGTTCTTC. The gene calls are TRBV12-3 or TRBV12-4 and TRBJ2-1; no definite D call. CDR3 length: 14 residues. The ends were cut back, 3 bases at V and 5 bases at J, with 11 bases in the middle.

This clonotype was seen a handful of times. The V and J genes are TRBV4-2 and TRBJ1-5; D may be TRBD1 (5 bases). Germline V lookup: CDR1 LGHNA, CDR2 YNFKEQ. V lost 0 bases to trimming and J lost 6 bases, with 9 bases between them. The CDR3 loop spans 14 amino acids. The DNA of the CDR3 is TGTGCCAGCAGCCAAGATGCAGGGCCTCAGCCCCAGCATTTT. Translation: CASSQDAGPQPQHF.

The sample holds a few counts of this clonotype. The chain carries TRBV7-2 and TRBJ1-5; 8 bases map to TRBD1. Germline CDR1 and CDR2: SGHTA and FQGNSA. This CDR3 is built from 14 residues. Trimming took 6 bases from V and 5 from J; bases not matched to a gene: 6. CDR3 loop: CASSSDRGYQPQHF. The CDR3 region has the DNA TGTGCCAGCAGTTCAGACAGGGGATATCAGCCCCAGCATTTT.

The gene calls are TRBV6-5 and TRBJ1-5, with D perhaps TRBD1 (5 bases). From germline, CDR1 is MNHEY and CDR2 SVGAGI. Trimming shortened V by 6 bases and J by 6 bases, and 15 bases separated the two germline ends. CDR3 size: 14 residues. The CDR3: CASSIGGVSQPQHF. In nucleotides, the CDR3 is TGTGCCAGCAGCATTGGGGGGGTGAGTCAGCCCCAGCATTTT.

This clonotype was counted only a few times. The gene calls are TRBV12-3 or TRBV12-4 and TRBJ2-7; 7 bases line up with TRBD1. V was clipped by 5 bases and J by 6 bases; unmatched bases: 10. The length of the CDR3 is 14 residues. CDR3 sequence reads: CASSRLDRAGEQYF. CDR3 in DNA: TGTGCCAGCAGTCGACTTGACAGGGCGGGCGAGCAGTACTTC.

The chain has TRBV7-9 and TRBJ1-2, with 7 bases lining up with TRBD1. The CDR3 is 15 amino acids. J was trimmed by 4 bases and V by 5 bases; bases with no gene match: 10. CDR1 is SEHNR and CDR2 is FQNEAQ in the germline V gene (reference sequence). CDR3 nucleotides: TGTGCCAGCAGCGGGGGACAGCGCAAATTCTATGGCTACACCTTC. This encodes CASSGGQRKFYGYTF.

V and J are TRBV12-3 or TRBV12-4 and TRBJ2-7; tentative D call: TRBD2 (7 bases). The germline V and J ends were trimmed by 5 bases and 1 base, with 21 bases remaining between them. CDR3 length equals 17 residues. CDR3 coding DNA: TGTGCCAGCAGTCTCTGGGGGGCGGGGGAGAAATCCTACGAGCAGTACTTC. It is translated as CASSLWGAGEKSYEQYF.

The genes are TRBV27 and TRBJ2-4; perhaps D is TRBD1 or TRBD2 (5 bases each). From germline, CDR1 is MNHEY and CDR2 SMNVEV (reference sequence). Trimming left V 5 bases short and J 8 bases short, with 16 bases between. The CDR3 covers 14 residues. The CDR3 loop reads CASSPVGVWDIQYF. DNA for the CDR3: TGTGCCAGCAGTCCGGTGGGGGTTTGGGACATTCAGTACTTC.

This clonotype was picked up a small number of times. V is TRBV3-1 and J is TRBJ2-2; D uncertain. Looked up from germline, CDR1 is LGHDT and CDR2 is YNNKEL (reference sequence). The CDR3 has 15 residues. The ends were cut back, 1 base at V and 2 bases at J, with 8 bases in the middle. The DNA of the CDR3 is TGTGCCAGCAGCCAAGTAGGCTTTAACACCGGGGAGCTGTTTTTT. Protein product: CASSQVGFNTGELFF.

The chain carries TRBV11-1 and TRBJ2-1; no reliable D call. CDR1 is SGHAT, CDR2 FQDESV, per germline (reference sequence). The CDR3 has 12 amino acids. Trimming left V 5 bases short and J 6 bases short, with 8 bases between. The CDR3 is CASSPISNEQFF. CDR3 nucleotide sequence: TGTGCCAGCAGCCCTATCTCCAATGAGCAGTTCTTC.

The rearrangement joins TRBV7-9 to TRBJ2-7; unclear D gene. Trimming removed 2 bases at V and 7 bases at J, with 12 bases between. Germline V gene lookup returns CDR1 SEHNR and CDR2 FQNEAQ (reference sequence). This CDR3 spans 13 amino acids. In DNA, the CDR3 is TGTGCCAGCAGCTTAAACCCGTCGGAGGAGCAGTACTTC. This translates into CASSLNPSEEQYF.

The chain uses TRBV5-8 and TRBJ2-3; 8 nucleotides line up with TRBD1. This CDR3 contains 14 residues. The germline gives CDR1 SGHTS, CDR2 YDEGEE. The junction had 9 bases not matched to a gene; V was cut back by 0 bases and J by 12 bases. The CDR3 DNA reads TGTGCCAGCAGCTTGGGTGGGGACAGGACACGACAGTATTTT. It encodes CASSLGGDRTRQYF.

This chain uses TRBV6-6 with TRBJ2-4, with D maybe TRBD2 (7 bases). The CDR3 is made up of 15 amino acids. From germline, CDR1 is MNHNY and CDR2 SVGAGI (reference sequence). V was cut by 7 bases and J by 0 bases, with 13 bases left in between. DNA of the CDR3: TGTGCCAGCATCAGGGGAGGGGGAGCCAAAAACATTCAGTACTTC. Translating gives CASIRGGGAKNIQYF.

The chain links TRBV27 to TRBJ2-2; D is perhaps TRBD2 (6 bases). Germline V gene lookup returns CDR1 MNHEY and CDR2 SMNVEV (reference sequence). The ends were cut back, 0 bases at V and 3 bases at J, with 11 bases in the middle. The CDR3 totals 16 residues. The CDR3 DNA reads TGTGCCAGCAGTTTATCGGCGGGACTGTACACCGGGGAGCTGTTTTTT. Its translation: CASSLSAGLYTGELFF.

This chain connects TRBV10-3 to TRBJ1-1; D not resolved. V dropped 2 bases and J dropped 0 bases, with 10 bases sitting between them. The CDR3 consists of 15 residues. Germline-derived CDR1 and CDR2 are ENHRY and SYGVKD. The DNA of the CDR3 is TGTGCCATCAGTGAGGCCCAAGCTCTGAACACTGAAGCTTTCTTT. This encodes CAISEAQALNTEAFF.

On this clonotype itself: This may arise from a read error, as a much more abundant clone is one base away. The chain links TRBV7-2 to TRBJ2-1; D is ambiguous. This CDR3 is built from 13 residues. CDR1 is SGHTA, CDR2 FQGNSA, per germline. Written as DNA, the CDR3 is TGTGCCAGCAGCTTAGAAACGAACAATGAGCAGTGCTTC. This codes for CASSLETNNEQCF.

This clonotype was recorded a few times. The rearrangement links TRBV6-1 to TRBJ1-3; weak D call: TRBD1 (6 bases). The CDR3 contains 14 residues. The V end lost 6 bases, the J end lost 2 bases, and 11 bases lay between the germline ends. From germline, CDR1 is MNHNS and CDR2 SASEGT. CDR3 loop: CASRPRTAGNTIYF. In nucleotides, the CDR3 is TGTGCCAGCAGACCTAGGACAGCTGGAAACACCATATATTTT.

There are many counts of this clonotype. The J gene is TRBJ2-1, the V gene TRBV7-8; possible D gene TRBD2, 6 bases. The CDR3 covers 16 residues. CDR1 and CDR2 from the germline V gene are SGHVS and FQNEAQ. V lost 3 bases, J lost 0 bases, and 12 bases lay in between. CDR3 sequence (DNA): TGTGCCAGCAGCTTGGGGTGGGGAGGCTCCTACAATGAGCAGTTCTTC. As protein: CASSLGWGGSYNEQFF.

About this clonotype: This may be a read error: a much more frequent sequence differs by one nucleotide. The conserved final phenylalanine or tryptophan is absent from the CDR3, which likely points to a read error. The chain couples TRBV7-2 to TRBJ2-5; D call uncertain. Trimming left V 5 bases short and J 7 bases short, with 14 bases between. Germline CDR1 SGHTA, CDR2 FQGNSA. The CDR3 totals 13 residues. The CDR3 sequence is CASSADISGTQYL. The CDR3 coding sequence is TGTGCCAGCAGCGCCGACATCTCGGGGACCCAGTACCTC.

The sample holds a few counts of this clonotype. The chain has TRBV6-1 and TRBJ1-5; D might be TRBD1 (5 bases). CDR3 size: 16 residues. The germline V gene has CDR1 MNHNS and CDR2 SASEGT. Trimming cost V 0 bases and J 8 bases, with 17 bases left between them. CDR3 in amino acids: CASSEALRGVLEPQHF. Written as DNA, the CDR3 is TGTGCCAGCAGTGAAGCGCTTCGGGGGGTGTTGGAGCCCCAGCATTTT.

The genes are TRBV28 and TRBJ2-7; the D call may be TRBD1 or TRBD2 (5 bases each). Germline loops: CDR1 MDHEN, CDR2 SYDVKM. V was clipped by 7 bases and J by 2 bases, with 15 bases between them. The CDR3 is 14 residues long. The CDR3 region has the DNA TGTGCCAGCACCCCGAGGGACCGTCCCTACGAGCAGTACGTC. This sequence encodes CASTPRDRPYEQYV.

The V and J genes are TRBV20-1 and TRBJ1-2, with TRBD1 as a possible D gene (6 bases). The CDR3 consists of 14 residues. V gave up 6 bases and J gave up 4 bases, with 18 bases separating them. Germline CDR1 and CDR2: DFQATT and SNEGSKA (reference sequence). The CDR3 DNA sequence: TGCAGTGCCCCGGGGGCCGCCCGGGGCTATGGCTACACCTTC. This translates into CSAPGAARGYGYTF.

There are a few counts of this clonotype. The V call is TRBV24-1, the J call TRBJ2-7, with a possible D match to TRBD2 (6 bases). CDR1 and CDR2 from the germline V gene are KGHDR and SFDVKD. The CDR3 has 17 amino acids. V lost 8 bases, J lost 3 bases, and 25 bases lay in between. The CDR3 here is CATKYTLEGSLFYEQYV. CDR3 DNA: TGTGCCACCAAGTACACTCTGGAGGGAAGCCTCTTCTACGAGCAGTACGTC.

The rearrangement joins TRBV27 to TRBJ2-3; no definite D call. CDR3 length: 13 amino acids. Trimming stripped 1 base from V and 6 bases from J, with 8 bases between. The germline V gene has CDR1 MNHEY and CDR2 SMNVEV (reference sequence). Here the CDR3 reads CASSLWIGDTQYF. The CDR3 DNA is TGTGCCAGCAGTTTATGGATAGGTGATACGCAGTATTTT.

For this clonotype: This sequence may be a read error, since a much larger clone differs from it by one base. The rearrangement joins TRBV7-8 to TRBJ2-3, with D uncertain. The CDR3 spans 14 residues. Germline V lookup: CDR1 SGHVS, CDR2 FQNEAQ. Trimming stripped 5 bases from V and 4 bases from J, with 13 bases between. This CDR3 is CASSLHESADTQYF. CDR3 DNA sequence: TGTGCCAGCAGCCTACACGAAAGCGCAGATACGCAGTATTTT.

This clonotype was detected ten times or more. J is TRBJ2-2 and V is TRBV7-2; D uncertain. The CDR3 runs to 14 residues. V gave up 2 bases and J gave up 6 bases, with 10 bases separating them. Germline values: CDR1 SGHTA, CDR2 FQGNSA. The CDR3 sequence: CASSLLDRPGELFF. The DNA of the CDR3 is TGTGCCAGCAGCTTACTGGACCGCCCCGGGGAGCTGTTTTTT. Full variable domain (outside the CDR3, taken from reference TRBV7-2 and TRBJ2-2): GAGVSQSPSNKVTEKGKDVELRCDPISGHTALYWYRQSLGQGLEFLIYFQGNSAPDKSGLPSDRFSAERTGGSVSTLTIQRTQQEDSAVYLCASSLLDRPGELFFGEGSRLTVL.

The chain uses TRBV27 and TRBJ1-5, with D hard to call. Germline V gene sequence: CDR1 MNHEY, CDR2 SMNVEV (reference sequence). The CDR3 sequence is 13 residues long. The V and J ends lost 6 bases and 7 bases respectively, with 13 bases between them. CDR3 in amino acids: CASSWGQSQPQHF. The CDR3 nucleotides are TGTGCCAGCAGCTGGGGTCAGTCGCAGCCCCAGCATTTT.

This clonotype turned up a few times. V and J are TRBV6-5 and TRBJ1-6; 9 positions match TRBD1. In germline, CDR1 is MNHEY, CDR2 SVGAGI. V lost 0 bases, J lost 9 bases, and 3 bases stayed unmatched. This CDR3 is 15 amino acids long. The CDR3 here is CASSYSGTGRSPLHF. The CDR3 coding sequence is TGTGCCAGCAGTTACTCCGGGACAGGGCGTTCACCCCTCCACTTT.

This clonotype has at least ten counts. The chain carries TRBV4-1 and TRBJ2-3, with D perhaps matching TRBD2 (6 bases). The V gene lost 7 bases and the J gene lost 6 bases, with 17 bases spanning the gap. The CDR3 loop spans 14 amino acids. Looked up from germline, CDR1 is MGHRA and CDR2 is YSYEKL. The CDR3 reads CASKPEAGFDTQYF. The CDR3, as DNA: TGCGCCAGCAAACCAGAGGCGGGGTTTGATACGCAGTATTTT.